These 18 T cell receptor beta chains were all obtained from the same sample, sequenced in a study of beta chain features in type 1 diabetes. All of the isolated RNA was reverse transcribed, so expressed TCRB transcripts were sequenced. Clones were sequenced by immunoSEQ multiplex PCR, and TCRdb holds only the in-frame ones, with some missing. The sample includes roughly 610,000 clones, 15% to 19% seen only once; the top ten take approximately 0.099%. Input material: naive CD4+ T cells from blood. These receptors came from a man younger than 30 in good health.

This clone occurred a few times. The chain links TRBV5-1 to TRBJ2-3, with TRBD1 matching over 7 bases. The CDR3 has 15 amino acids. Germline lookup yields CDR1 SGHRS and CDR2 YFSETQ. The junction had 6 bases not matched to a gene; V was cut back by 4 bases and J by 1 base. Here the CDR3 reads CASSQLTGGTDTQYF. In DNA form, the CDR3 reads TGCGCCAGCAGCCAACTAACAGGGGGCACAGATACGCAGTATTTT.

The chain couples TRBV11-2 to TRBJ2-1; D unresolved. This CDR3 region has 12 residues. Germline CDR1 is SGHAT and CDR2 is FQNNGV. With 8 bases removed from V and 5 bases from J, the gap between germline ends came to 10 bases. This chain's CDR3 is CASRREDNEQFF. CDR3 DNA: TGTGCCAGCCGCCGTGAGGACAATGAGCAGTTCTTC.

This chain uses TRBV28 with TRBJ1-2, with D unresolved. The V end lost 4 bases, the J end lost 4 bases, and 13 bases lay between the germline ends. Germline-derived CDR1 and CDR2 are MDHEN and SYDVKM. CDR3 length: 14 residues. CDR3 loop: CASSSGGGGYGYTF. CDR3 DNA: TGTGCCAGCAGTTCGGGAGGAGGTGGCTATGGCTACACCTTC.

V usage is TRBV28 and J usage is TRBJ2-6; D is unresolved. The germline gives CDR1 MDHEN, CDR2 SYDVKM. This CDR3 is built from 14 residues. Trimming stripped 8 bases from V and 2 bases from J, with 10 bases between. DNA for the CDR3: TGTGCCAGCGAGGTATCGACTGGGGCCAACGTCCTGACTTTC. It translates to CASEVSTGANVLTF.

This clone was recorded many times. CDR3 protein: CASSSGDRAVEAFF. The CDR3 DNA is TGTGCCAGCAGCTCGGGAGACAGGGCAGTTGAAGCTTTCTTT. The chain links TRBV5-4 to TRBJ1-1; 7 bases agree with TRBD1. CDR3 length: 14 residues. After removal of 3 bases from V and 7 bases from J, the junction contained 9 bases not matched to a gene. CDR1 and CDR2 (germline): SGHNT, YYREEE (reference sequence).

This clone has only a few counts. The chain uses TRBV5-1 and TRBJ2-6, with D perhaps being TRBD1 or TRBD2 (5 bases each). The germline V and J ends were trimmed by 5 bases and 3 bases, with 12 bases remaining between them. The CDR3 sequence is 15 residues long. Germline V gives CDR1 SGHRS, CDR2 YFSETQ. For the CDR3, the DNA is TGCGCCAGCAGGGAGGCAGGGCTTGGGGCCAACGTCCTGACTTTC. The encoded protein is CASREAGLGANVLTF.

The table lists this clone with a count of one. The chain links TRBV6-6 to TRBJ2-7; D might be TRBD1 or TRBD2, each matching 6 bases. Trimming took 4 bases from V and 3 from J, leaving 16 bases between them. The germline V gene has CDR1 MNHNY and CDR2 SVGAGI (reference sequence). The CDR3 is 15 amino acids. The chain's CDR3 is CASSSTGKGGYEQYF. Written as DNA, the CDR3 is TGTGCCAGCAGTTCCACCGGGAAGGGGGGCTACGAGCAGTACTTC.

The CDR3 loop reads CASSLTPRQAGNTEAFF. DNA for the CDR3: TGTGCCAGCAGCCTAACCCCGAGACAGGCTGGGAACACTGAAGCTTTCTTT. The V and J genes are TRBV2 and TRBJ1-1, with a weak D call TRBD1 (6 bases). The CDR3 spans 17 residues. The V gene lost 6 bases and the J gene lost 1 base, with 21 bases spanning the gap. Looked up from germline, CDR1 is SNHLY and CDR2 is FYNNEI.

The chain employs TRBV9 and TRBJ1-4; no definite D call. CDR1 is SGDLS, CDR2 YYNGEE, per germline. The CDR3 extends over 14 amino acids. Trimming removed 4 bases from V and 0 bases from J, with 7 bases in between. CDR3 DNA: TGTGCCAGCAGCCCGGACTCAACTAATGAAAAACTGTTTTTT. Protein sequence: CASSPDSTNEKLFF.

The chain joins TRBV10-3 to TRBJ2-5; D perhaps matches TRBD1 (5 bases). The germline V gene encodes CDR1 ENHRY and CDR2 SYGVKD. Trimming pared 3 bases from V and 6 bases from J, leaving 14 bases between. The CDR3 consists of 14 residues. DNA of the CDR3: TGTGCCATCAGTGACAGGGTTGGGATAAAGACCCAGTACTTC. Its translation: CAISDRVGIKTQYF.

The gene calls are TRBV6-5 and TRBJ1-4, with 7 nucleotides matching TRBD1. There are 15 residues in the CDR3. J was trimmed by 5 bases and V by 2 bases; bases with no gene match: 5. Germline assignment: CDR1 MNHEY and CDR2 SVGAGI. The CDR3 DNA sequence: TGTGCCAGCAGTTACCGTACAGGGGTAAATGAAAAACTGTTTTTT. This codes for CASSYRTGVNEKLFF.

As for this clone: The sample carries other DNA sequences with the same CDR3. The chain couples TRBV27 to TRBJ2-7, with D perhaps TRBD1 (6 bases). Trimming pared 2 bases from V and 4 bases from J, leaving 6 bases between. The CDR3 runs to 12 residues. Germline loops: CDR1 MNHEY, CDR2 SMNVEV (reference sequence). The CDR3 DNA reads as TGTGCCAGCAGTTTAAGGGGGTACGAGCAGTACTTC. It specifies CASSLRGYEQYF.

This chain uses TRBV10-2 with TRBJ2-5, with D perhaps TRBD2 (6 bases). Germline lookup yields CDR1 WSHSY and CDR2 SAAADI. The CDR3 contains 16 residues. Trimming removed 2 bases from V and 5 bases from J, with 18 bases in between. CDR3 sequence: CASSELRWDSRETQYF. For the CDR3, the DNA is TGCGCCAGCAGTGAGCTGAGGTGGGACTCCAGGGAGACCCAGTACTTC.

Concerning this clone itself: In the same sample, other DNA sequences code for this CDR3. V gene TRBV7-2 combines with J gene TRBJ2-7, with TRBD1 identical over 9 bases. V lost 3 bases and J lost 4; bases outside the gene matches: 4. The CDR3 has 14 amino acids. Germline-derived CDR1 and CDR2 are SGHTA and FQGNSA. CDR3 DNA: TGTGCCAGCAGCTTTGACAGGGGGTCATACGAGCAGTACTTC. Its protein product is CASSFDRGSYEQYF. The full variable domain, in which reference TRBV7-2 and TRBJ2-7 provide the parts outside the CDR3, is GAGVSQSPSNKVTEKGKDVELRCDPISGHTALYWYRQSLGQGLEFLIYFQGNSAPDKSGLPSDRFSAERTGGSVSTLTIQRTQQEDSAVYLCASSFDRGSYEQYFGPGTRLTVT.

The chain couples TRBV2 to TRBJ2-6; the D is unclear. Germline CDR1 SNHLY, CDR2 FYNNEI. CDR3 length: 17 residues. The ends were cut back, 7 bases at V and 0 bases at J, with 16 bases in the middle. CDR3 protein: CASTRDAGLSGANVLTF. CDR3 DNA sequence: TGTGCCAGCACAAGGGATGCTGGGCTCTCTGGGGCCAACGTCCTGACTTTC. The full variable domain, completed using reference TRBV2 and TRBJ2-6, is EPEVTQTPSHQVTQMGQEVILRCVPISNHLYFYWYRQILGQKVEFLVSFYNNEISEKSEIFDDQFSVERPDGSNFTLKIRSTKLEDSAMYFCASTRDAGLSGANVLTFGAGSRLTVL.

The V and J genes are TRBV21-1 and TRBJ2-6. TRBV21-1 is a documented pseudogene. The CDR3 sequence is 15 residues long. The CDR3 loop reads CASTLRRSGANVLTF. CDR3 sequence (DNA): TGTGCCAGCACCCTCCGACGCTCTGGGGCCAACGTCCTGACTTTC.

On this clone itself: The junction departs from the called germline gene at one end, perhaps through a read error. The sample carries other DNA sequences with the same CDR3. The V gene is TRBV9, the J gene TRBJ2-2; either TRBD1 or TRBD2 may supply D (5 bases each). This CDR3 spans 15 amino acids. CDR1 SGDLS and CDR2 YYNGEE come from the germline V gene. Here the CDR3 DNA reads TGTGCCAGCAGCGTAGTGCCAGGGAACACCGGGGAACTGTTTTTT. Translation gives CASSVVPGNTGELFF. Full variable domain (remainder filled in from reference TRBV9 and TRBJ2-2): DSGVTQTPKHLITATGQRVTLRCSPRSGDLSVYWYQQSLDQGLQFLIQYYNGEERAKGNILERFSAQQFPDLHSELNLSSLELGDSALYFCASSVVPGNTGELFFGEGSRLTVL.

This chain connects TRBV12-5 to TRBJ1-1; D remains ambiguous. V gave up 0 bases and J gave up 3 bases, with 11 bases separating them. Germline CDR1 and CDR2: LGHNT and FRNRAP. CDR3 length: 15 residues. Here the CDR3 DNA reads TGTGCTAGTGGTTTGGTACTAGGGTTAGACACTGAAGCTTTCTTT. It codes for CASGLVLGLDTEAFF.